This is a list of T cell receptor beta chains from one sample in a study of glioma-infiltrating T cells. Each CDR3 protein is one row after TCRdb ran MiXCR on the multiplex PCR reads. This table holds 400,000 or so distinct CDR3 sequences, more than 35% found once. The sequencing input was glioma tissue, nonneoplastic brain tissue, or PBMCs (not recorded which). Every receptor here comes from a human donor with low-grade glioma or glioblastoma, undergoing nonglioma brain surgery, or in good health (not recorded which). The CDR3 runs from the conserved cysteine through the conserved F or W. Each record gives: clone size, J gene, D gene, V gene, CDR3 protein, CDR3 DNA. The D gene is left open where the match is weak. Expanded clones get a size class; other rows say once, few or many, or leave the size out.

many | TRBJ1-1 | TRBD1 | TRBV25-1 | CASSEWGQEAFF | TGTGCCAGCAGTGAATGGGGACAGGAAGCTTTCTTT
few | TRBJ1-6 | NA | TRBV6-1 | CASKRGVSSYNSPLHF | TGTGCCAGCAAGAGAGGTGTGAGCTCCTATAATTCACCCCTCCACTTT
many | TRBJ2-1 | NA | TRBV20-1 | CSASEGSYNEQFF | TGCAGTGCTAGTGAGGGCTCCTACAATGAGCAGTTCTTC
NA | TRBJ1-2 | NA | TRBV15 | CATSRGREGTPNYGYTF | TGTGCCACCAGCAGAGGTAGGGAGGGGACACCCAACTATGGCTACACCTTC
few | TRBJ1-2 | NA | TRBV27 | CASRAGLDIYGYTF | TGTGCCAGCAGGGCGGGACTGGATATCTATGGCTACACCTTC
NA | TRBJ1-1 | NA | TRBV19 | CASSPKTANTEAFF | TGTGCCAGCAGTCCCAAGACAGCGAACACTGAAGCTTTCTTT
NA | TRBJ2-7 | NA | TRBV29-1 | CSVETDYYEQYF | TGCAGCGTTGAAACAGACTACTACGAGCAGTACTTC
few | TRBJ1-5 | TRBD1 | TRBV5-4 | CASSRDREEKAQHF | TGTGCCAGCAGCCGGGACAGGGAGGAGAAGGCCCAGCATTTT
NA | TRBJ1-5 | NA | TRBV4-1 | CASTQKPSPPGSNQPQHF | TGCGCCAGCACCCAAAAACCCTCCCCCCCGGGCAGTAATCAGCCCCAGCATTTT
once | TRBJ1-2 | NA | TRBV20-1 | CSARGGNRFLSNYGYTF | TGCAGTGCCAGGGGAGGTAACAGGTTCTTATCTAACTATGGCTACACCTTC
many | TRBJ2-3 | TRBD2 | TRBV27 | CASSPGTSGSTDTQYF | TGTGCCAGCAGTCCAGGGACTAGCGGGAGCACAGATACGCAGTATTTT
NA | TRBJ1-2 | NA | TRBV14 | CASSQHTGFYGYTF | TGTGCCAGCAGCCAACACACAGGGTTCTATGGCTACACCTTC
many | TRBJ2-7 | NA | TRBV6-2/TRBV6-3 | CASSRTLGAYEQYF | TGTGCCAGCAGCCGGACACTGGGCGCCTACGAGCAGTACTTC
NA | TRBJ2-1 | NA | TRBV7-8 | CASSLWTGRTSFQEQFF | TGTGCCAGCAGCTTATGGACCGGGCGTACTTCATTCCAGGAGCAGTTCTTC
few | TRBJ2-1 | TRBD1 | TRBV7-8 | CASSRDRVGYNEQFF | TGTGCCAGCAGCCGGGACAGGGTAGGCTACAATGAGCAGTTCTTC
few | TRBJ2-1 | TRBD1 | TRBV25-1 | CASSATGTGVRDGQFF | TGTGCCAGCAGTGCTACCGGGACAGGAGTCCGGGATGGGCAGTTCTTC
few | TRBJ2-7 | NA | TRBV20-1 | CSARALIDYEQYF | TGCAGTGCTAGAGCCTTAATCGACTACGAGCAGTACTTC
many | TRBJ2-7 | NA | TRBV6-1 | CASSPLPTVTYEQYF | TGTGCCAGCAGTCCCCTCCCGACGGTCACCTACGAGCAGTACTTC
NA | TRBJ2-1 | NA | TRBV20-1 | CSARVGTEYHNERFF | TGCAGTGCTAGAGTAGGGACTGAGTATCACAATGAGCGGTTCTTC
NA | TRBJ2-1 | TRBD1 | TRBV4-1 | CASSRDRGFSYNEKFF | TGCGCCAGCAGCCGAGACAGGGGATTCTCCTACAATGAGAAGTTCTTC
NA | TRBJ2-1 | NA | TRBV4-1 | CASSQDQSGVRYDEQFF | TGCGCCAGCAGCCAAGATCAATCGGGAGTGAGGTACGATGAGCAGTTCTTC
NA | TRBJ1-2 | TRBD1 | TRBV29-1 | CSVPTGGGGYTF | TGCAGCGTTCCGACAGGGGGAGGTGGCTACACCTTC
few | TRBJ1-3 | NA | TRBV9 | CASSGFSSGNTIYF | TGTGCCAGCAGCGGGTTCAGCTCTGGAAACACCATATATTTT
NA | TRBJ2-1 | NA | TRBV7-3 | CASSPRPQDSEQFF | TGTGCCAGCAGCCCACGCCCCCAGGACAGTGAGCAGTTCTTC
few | TRBJ1-1 | NA | TRBV24-1 | CATSGGGTEAFF | TGTGCCACCAGTGGGGGGGGTACTGAAGCTTTCTTT
NA | TRBJ2-3 | NA | TRBV29-1 | CSVGWGTDTQYF | TGCAGCGTTGGATGGGGAACAGATACGCAGTATTTT
NA | TRBJ2-7 | TRBD2 | TRBV6-4 | CASCRTLAGESYEQYF | TGTGCCAGTTGTCGCACCCTAGCGGGAGAGTCCTACGAGCAGTACTTC
many | TRBJ2-7 | TRBD2 | TRBV4-2 | CASSQDRGLAGGEYF | TGTGCCAGCAGCCAAGATCGAGGACTAGCGGGAGGAGAGTACTTC